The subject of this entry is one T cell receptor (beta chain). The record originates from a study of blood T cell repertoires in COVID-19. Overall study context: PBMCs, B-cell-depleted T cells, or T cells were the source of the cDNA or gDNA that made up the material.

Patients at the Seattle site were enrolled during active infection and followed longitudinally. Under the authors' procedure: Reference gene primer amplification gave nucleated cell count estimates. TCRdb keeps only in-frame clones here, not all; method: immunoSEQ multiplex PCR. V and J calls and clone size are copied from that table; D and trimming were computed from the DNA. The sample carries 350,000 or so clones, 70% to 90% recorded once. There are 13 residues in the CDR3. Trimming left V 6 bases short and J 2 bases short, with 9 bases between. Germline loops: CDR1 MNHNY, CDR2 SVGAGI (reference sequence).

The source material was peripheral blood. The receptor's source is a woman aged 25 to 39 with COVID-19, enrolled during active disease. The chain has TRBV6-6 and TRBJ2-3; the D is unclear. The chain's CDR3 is CASSETATDTQYF. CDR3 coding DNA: TGTGCCAGCAGCGAGACTGCCACAGATACGCAGTATTTT.